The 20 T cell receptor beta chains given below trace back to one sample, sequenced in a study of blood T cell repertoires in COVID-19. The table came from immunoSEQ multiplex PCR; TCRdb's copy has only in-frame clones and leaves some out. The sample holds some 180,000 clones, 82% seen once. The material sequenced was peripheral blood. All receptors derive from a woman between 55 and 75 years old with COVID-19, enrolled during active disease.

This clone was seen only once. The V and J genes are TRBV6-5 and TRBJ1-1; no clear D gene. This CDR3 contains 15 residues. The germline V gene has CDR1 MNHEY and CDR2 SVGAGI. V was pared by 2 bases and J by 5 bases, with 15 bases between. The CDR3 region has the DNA TGTGCCAGCAGTTACAATGAGGGCGCAGTGACTGAAGCTTTCTTT. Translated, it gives CASSYNEGAVTEAFF.

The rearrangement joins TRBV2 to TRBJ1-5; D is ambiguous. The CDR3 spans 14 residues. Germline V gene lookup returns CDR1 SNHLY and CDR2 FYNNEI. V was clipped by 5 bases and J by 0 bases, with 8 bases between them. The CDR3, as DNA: TGTGCCAGCAGTCTCGGGAATAGCAATCAGCCCCAGCATTTT. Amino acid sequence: CASSLGNSNQPQHF.

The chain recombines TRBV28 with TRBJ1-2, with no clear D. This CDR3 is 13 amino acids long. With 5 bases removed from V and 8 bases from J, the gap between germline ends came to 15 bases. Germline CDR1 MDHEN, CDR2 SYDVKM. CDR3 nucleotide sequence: TGTGCCAGCAGTCCTAGGTGGAGTGGCGGCTACACCTTC. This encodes CASSPRWSGGYTF.

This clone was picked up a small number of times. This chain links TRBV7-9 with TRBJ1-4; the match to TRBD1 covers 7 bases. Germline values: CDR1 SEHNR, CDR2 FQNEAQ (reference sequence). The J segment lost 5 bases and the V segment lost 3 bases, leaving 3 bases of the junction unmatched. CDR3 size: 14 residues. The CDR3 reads CASSFIQGNEKLFF. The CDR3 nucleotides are TGTGCCAGCAGCTTCATACAGGGGAATGAAAAACTGTTTTTT.

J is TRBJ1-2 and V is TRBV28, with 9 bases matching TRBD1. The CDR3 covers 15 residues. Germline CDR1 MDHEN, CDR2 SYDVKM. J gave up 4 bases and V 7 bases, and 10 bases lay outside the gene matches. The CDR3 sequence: CASTKGVQGAYGYTF. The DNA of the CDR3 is TGTGCCAGCACCAAGGGGGTACAGGGGGCCTATGGCTACACCTTC.

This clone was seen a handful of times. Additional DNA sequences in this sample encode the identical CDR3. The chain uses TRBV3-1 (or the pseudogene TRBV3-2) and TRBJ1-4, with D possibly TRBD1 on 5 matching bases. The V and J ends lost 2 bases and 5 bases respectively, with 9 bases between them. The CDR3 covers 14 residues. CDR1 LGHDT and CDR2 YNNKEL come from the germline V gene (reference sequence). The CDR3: CASSQRQGNEKLFF. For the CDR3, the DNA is TGTGCCAGCAGCCAACGGCAGGGAAATGAAAAACTGTTTTTT.

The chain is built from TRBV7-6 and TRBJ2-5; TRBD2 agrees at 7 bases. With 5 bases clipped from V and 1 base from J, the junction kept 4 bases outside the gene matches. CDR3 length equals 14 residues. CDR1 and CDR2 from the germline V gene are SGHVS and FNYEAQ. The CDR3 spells CASSPGTIQETQYF. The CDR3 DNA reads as TGTGCCAGCAGCCCCGGGACTATCCAAGAGACCCAGTACTTC.

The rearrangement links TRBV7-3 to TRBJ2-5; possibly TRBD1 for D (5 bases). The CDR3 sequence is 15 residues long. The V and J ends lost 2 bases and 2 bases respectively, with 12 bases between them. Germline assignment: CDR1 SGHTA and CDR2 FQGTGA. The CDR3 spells CASSLFAGYQETQYF. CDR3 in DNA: TGTGCCAGCAGCTTATTTGCAGGGTATCAAGAGACCCAGTACTTC. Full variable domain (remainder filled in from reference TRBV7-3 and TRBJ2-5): GAGVSQTPSNKVTEKGKYVELRCDPISGHTALYWYRQSLGQGPEFLIYFQGTGAADDSGLPNDRFFAVRPEGSVSTLKIQRTERGDSAVYLCASSLFAGYQETQYFGPGTRLLVL.

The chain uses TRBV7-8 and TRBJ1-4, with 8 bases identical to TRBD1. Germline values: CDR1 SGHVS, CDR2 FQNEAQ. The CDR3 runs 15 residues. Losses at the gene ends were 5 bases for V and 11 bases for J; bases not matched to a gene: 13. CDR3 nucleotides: TGTGCCAGCAGCCCAGGGACAGGCCCGGGGCGGAAACTGTTTTTT. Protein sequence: CASSPGTGPGRKLFF.

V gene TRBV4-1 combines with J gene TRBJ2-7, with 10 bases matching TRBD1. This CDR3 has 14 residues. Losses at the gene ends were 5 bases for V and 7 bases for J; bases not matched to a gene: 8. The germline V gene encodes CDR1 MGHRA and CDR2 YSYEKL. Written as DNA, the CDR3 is TGCGCCAGCAGCTATAGACAGGGGGCATATGAGCAGTACTTC. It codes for CASSYRQGAYEQYF.

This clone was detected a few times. The CDR3 protein is CASSRGPYNEQFF. The CDR3 DNA reads as TGCGCCAGCAGCCGCGGTCCCTACAATGAGCAGTTCTTC. The chain couples TRBV4-1 to TRBJ2-1; D is ambiguous. Germline V gene sequence: CDR1 MGHRA, CDR2 YSYEKL. There are 13 residues in the CDR3. The V end lost 4 bases, the J end lost 2 bases, and 6 bases lay between the germline ends.

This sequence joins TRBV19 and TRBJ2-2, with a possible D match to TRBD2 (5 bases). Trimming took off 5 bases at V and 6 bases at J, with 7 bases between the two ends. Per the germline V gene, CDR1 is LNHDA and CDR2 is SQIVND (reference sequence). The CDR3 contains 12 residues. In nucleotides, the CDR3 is TGTGCCAGTAGTGAGGGTTCCGGGGAGCTGTTTTTT. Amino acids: CASSEGSGELFF.

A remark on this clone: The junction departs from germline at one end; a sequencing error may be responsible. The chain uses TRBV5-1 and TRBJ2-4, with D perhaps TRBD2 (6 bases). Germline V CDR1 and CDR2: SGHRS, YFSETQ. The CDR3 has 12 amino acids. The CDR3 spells CASSLAGVNEDF. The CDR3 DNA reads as TGCGCCAGCAGCTTGGCGGGAGTCAACGAAGACTTC. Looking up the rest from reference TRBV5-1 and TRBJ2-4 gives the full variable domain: KAGVTQTPRYLIKTRGQQVTLSCSPISGHRSVSWYQQTPGQGLQFLFEYFSETQRNKGNFPGRFSGRQFSNSRSEMNVSTLELGDSALYLCASSLAGVNEDFGAGTRLSVL.

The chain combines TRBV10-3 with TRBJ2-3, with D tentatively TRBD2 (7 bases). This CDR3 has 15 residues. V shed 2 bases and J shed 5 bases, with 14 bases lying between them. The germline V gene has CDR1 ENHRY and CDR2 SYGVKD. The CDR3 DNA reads TGTGCCATCAGTGAGCCTAGCGGAGGGGGAGATACGCAGTATTTT. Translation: CAISEPSGGGDTQYF.

The CDR3 sequence is CASSPISGGWGNTEAFF. The CDR3 DNA is TGTGCCAGCAGCCCAATTTCAGGGGGTTGGGGGAACACTGAAGCTTTCTTT. The V call is TRBV11-2, the J call TRBJ1-1; 7 bases are a match to TRBD1. The CDR3 spans 17 residues. The V and J ends lost 5 bases and 1 base, in that order; junction bases with no gene match: 13. CDR1 SGHAT and CDR2 FQNNGV come from the germline V gene.

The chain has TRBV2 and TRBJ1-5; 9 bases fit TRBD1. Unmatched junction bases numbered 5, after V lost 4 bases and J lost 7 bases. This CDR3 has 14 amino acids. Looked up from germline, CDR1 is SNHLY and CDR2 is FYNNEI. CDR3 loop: CASSVWTGDQPQHF. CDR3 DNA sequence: TGTGCCAGCAGTGTGTGGACAGGGGACCAGCCCCAGCATTTT.

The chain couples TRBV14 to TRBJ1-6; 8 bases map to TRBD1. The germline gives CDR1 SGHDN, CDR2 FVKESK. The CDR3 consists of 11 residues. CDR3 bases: TGTCGACAGGGGTTAAGCTCACCCCTCCACTTT. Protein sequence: CRQGLSSPLHF.

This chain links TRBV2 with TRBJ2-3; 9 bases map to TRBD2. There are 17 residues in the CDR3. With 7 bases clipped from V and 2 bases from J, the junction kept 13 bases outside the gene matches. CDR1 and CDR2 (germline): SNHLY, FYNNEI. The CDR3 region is CASKDLRAGGITDTQYF. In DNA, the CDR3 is TGTGCCAGCAAAGACCTGAGGGCGGGGGGGATCACAGATACGCAGTATTTT.

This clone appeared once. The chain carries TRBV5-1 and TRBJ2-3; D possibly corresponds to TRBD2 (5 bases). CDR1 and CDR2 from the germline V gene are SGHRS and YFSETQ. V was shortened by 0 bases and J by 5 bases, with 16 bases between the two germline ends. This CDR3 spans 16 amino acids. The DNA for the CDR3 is TGCGCCAGCAGCTTGGAAGGACTGCACCAGATAGATACGCAGTATTTT. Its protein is CASSLEGLHQIDTQYF.

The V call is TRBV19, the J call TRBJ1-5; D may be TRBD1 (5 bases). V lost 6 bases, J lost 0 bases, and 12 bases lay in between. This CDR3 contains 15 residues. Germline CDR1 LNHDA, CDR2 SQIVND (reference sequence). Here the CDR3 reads CASRDRPYSNQPQHF. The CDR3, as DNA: TGTGCCAGTAGAGACAGACCTTATAGCAATCAGCCCCAGCATTTT.